This paragraph covers one T cell receptor (beta chain) sequence. Authors' processing steps: Cell counts per sample came from amplifying reference gene primers. Measured with immunoSEQ multiplex PCR; TCRdb has only the in-frame clones, and not every one. V, J and clone size derive from that table, while D and trimming were established from the DNA sequence. Here the sample spans approximately 200,000 clones, around 84% being singletons. The entry originates in a study of blood T cell repertoires in COVID-19. The wider study: T cells, B-cell-depleted T cells, or PBMCs provided the cDNA or gDNA that served as material.

This CDR3 spans 14 amino acids. Germline V gives CDR1 MNHNY, CDR2 SVGAGI (reference sequence). Germline trimming cut 8 bases from V and 6 bases from J; bases unmatched to any gene: 6. The clonotype comes from a man aged 45-60 years with acute or convalescent COVID-19. The J gene is TRBJ1-4, the V gene TRBV6-6; 10 bases fit TRBD1. The sample consisted of peripheral blood. This CDR3 is CASSVGTGDEKLFF. The CDR3 DNA reads as TGTGCCAGCTCCGTAGGGACAGGGGATGAAAAACTGTTTTTT.